This T cell receptor beta chain was sequenced for a study of cytomegalovirus exposure and HLA in healthy donors. The primer mix had 60 Vbeta and 13 Jbeta primers. Original data processing: Unique TCR beta chains numbered approximately 80 million in a later analysis, with 10 million to 14 million shared. Libraries were prepared by immunoSEQ multiplex PCR; TCRdb keeps only in-frame clonotypes and omits some of them. That table is the source of V, J and clone size, and D and trimming were worked out from the DNA. The repertoire holds about 150,000 clones, with roughly 88% as singletons. Germline trimming cut 4 bases from V and 6 bases from J; bases unmatched to any gene: 5. CDR1 and CDR2 (germline): SGHNT, YYREEE (reference sequence). This CDR3 is built from 15 residues.

The origin of this receptor is a man over 45 in good health and CMV-seropositive. The chain couples TRBV5-4 to TRBJ1-4; 11 nucleotides align to TRBD1. The specimen sequenced was PBMCs. CDR3 amino acids: CASSPGDRGDEKLFF. In nucleotides, the CDR3 is TGTGCCAGCAGCCCTGGGGACAGGGGGGATGAAAAACTGTTTTTT.